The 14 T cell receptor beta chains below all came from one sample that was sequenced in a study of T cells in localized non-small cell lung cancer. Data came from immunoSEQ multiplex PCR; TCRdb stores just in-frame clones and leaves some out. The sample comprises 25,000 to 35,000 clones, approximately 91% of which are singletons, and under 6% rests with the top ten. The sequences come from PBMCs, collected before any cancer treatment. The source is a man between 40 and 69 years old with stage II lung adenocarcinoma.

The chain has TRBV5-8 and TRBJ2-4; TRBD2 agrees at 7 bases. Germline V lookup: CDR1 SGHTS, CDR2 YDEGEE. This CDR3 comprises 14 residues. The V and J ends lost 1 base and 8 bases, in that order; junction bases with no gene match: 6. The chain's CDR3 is CASSLNAGVDIQYF. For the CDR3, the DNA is TGTGCCAGCAGCTTGAATGCGGGAGTGGACATTCAGTACTTC.

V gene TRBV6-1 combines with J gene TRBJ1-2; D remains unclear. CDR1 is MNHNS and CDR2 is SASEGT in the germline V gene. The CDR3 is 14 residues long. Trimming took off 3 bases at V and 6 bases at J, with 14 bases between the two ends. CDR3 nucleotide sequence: TGTGCCAGCAGTGATGTTTGGGGAATTGATGGCTACACCTTC. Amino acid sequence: CASSDVWGIDGYTF.

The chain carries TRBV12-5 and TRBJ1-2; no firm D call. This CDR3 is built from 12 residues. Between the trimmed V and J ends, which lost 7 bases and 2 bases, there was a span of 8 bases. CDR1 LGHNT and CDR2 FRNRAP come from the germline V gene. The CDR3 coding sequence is TGTGCTAGTGTACCTCAGAACTATGGCTACACCTTC. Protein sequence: CASVPQNYGYTF.

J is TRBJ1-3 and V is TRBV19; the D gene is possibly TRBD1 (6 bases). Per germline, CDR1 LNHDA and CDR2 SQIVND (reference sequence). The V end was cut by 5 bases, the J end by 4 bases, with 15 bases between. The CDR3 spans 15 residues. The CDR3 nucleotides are TGTGCCAGTAGTTCCCTTGGGGGGCTCGGAAACACCATATATTTT. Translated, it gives CASSSLGGLGNTIYF. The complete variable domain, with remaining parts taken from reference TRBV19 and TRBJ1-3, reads DGGITQSPKYLFRKEGQNVTLSCEQNLNHDAMYWYRQDPGQGLRLIYYSQIVNDFQKGDIAEGYSVSREKKESFPLTVTSAQKNPTAFYLCASSSLGGLGNTIYFGEGSWLTVV.

CDR3 region: CASRKIDREDISNQPQHF. CDR3 DNA: TGTGCCAGCCGAAAGATCGACAGGGAGGACATTAGCAATCAGCCCCAGCATTTT. V is TRBV7-3 and J is TRBJ1-5; 7 bases line up with TRBD1. The CDR3 runs to 18 residues. J lost 0 bases, V lost 8 bases, and 16 bases had no gene match. Germline-derived CDR1 and CDR2 are SGHTA and FQGTGA.

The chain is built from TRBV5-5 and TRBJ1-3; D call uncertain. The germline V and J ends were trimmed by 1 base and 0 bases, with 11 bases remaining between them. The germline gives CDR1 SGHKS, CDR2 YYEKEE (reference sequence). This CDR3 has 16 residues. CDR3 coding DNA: TGTGCCAGCAGCTTGTTAGGTCAGGTCTCTGGAAACACCATATATTTT. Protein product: CASSLLGQVSGNTIYF.

The CDR3 DNA sequence: TGTGCCAGCAGGGTGGGACACTACACTGAAGCTTTCTTT. It translates to CASRVGHYTEAFF. The chain employs TRBV11-3 and TRBJ1-1; TRBD1 might be the D (6 bases). This CDR3 is 13 amino acids long. Germline V gives CDR1 SGHNT, CDR2 YENEEA. Trimming stripped 6 bases from V and 3 bases from J, with 11 bases between.

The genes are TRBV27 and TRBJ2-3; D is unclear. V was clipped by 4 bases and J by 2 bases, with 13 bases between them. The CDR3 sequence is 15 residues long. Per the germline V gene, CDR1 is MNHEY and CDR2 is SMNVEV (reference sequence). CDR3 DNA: TGTGCCAGCAGTTCAATGGGCGGCACCACAGATACGCAGTATTTT. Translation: CASSSMGGTTDTQYF.

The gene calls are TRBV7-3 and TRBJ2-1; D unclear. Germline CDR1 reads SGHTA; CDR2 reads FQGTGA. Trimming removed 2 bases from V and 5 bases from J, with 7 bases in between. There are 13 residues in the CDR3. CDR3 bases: TGTGCCAGCAGCTTACATCCCGACAATGAGCAGTTCTTC. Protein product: CASSLHPDNEQFF.

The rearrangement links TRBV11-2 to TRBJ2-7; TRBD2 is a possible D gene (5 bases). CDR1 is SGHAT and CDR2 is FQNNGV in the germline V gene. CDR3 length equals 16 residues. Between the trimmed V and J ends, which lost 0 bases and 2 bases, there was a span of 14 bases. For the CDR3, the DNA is TGTGCCAGCAGCTTAGATCGGAGCGGCAGGCCCTACGAGCAGTACTTC. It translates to CASSLDRSGRPYEQYF. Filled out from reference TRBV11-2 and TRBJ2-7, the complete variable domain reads EAGVAQSPRYKIIEKRQSVAFWCNPISGHATLYWYQQILGQGPKLLIQFQNNGVVDDSQLPKDRFSAERLKGVDSTLKIQPAKLEDSAVYLCASSLDRSGRPYEQYFGPGTRLTVT.

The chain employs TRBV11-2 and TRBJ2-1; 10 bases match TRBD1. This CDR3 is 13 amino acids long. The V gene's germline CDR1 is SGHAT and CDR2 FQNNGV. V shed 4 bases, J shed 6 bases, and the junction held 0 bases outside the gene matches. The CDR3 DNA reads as TGTGCCAGCAGCTGGACAGGGGGCAATGAGCAGTTCTTC. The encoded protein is CASSWTGGNEQFF.

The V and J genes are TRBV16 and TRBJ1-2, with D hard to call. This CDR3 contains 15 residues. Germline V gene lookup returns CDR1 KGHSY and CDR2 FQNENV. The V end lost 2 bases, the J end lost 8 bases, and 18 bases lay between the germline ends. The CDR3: CASSQPRLGPEGYTF. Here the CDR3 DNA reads TGTGCCAGCAGCCAACCCCGACTCGGGCCCGAGGGCTACACCTTC.

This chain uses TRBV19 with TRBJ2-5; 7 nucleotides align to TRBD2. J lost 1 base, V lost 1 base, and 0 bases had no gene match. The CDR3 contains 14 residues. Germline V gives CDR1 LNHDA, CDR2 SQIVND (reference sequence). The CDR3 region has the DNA TGTGCCAGTAGTATAGCGGGAGGCCAAGAGACCCAGTACTTC. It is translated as CASSIAGGQETQYF.

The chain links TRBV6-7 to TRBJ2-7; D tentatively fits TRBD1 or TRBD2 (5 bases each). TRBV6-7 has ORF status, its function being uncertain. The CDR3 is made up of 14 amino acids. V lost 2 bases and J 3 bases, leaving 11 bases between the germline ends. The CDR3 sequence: CASSYRDRYYEQYF. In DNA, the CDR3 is TGTGCCAGCAGTTACAGGGACCGGTACTACGAGCAGTACTTC.